This T cell receptor (beta chain) came from a study of cytomegalovirus exposure and HLA in healthy donors. The study ran its PCR with 60 Vbeta and 13 Jbeta primers. Assay: immunoSEQ multiplex PCR; the TCRdb copy retains only in-frame clones and omits some. Of nearly 65,000 clones in the sample, around 73% were seen once. The V end was cut by 6 bases, the J end by 2 bases, with 13 bases between. The CDR3 extends over 13 amino acids. Germline V gene lookup returns CDR1 SQVTM and CDR2 ANQGSEA. The source of this sequence is a man aged 50 or older in good health and CMV-seronegative. The sample comprised PBMCs. The chain uses TRBV29-1 and TRBJ2-5; tentatively, D is TRBD1 (8 bases). The CDR3 sequence is CSVDRGGQETQYF. CDR3 in DNA: TGCAGCGTCGACAGGGGAGGGCAAGAGACCCAGTACTTC.